The 28 T cell receptor beta chains in this list originate from one sample, sequenced in a study of CXCR3-negative and CXCR3-positive naive CD8 T cells. Points from the study as a whole: Naive cells positive for CXCR3 carried more hydrophobic TRB CDR3s than CXCR3-negative ones.

The libraries of TRB cDNA were prepared using 5' RACE with UMI labels. TCRdb re-called the 5' RACE reads and shows each CDR3 protein once, DNA omitted. The repertoire shows about 150,000 distinct CDR3 sequences; the top ten hold 0.25% to 0.3%. No cognate antigen is known for these TCRs. The source material was naive CXCR3+ CD8+ T cells from blood. Subset described: CD45RO-CCR7+CD27+CD95- naive CD8+ T cells expressing CXCR3 (TNR3+). The source of these receptors is a human donor in good health. Some clones in this sample may be carry-over from other donors' samples.

V gene TRBV24-1 combines with J gene TRBJ1-5; TCRdb gives TRBD1 as the D gene, but with no DNA this cannot be confirmed. The CDR3 has 15 amino acids. The germline V gene encodes CDR1 KGHDR and CDR2 SFDVKD. The CDR3 protein is CATSEGGSSNQPQHF.

The J gene is TRBJ2-7, the V gene TRBV9; TCRdb designates TRBD1, a call that cannot be tested without DNA. This CDR3 spans 14 amino acids. The germline V gene encodes CDR1 SGDLS and CDR2 YYNGEE. The CDR3 protein is CASSVEGTGYEQYF.

The J gene is TRBJ2-3, the V gene TRBV28; TCRdb selects TRBD2, and the lack of DNA leaves this call unchecked. CDR3 length: 17 residues. Germline CDR1 and CDR2: MDHEN and SYDVKM. The CDR3 sequence is CASSSLLAGGITDTQYF.

The V and J genes are TRBV3-1 and TRBJ1-2; TCRdb's D call of TRBD1 is untestable without DNA. The CDR3 consists of 16 residues. CDR1 is LGHDT, CDR2 YNNKEL, per germline (reference sequence). CDR3 residues: CASSSPLFESGYGYTF.

The chain uses TRBV6-2 or TRBV6-3 and TRBJ1-2; TCRdb indicates TRBD1, and absent DNA this call remains unverified. The CDR3 covers 15 residues. The germline gives CDR1 MNHEY, CDR2 SVGEGT. CDR3 sequence reads: CASSFRDQGFYGYTF.

The genes are TRBV27 and TRBJ2-5; the D call of TRBD1 rests on TCRdb alone, since no DNA is present to check it. This CDR3 region has 16 residues. The germline V gene has CDR1 MNHEY and CDR2 SMNVEV (reference sequence). The CDR3 reads CASSSETGLGDGTQYF.

The V and J genes are TRBV27 and TRBJ2-3. CDR1 MNHEY and CDR2 SMNVEV come from the germline V gene (reference sequence). The CDR3 consists of 17 residues. The CDR3 here is CASSLIPWRATTDTQYF.

The chain uses TRBV5-1 and TRBJ2-7; the D call of TRBD1 rests on TCRdb alone, since no DNA is present to check it. CDR1 SGHRS and CDR2 YFSETQ come from the germline V gene. This CDR3 has 15 residues. This CDR3 is CASSLDPGETNEQYF.

The chain couples TRBV29-1 to TRBJ2-1; lacking DNA, the TRBD1 call made by TCRdb goes unchecked. The CDR3 runs to 15 residues. Germline lookup yields CDR1 SQVTM and CDR2 ANQGSEA. The CDR3 protein is CSVEGQLSSYNEQFF.

The chain employs TRBV20-1 and TRBJ2-3; TCRdb gives TRBD1 as the D gene, but with no DNA this cannot be confirmed. The CDR3 length is 17 residues. Germline assignment: CDR1 DFQATT and CDR2 SNEGSKA (reference sequence). CDR3 protein: CSARDTLSRESTDTQYF.

The chain links TRBV4-3 to TRBJ1-1; TCRdb's assignment of TRBD1 cannot be checked, as there is no DNA. Germline V CDR1 and CDR2: LGHNA, YSLEER. This CDR3 has 16 residues. The CDR3 loop reads CASSQDTGYVWTEAFF.

The chain links TRBV10-3 to TRBJ2-5; there is no DNA to check the TCRdb D call of TRBD2. This CDR3 contains 15 residues. CDR1 ENHRY and CDR2 SYGVKD come from the germline V gene. CDR3 in amino acids: CAISGTSGGQETQYF.

The chain joins TRBV29-1 to TRBJ2-7; there is no DNA to check the TCRdb D call of TRBD1. The CDR3 loop spans 14 amino acids. In germline, CDR1 is SQVTM, CDR2 ANQGSEA. The CDR3 protein is CSVEDRDTPGEQYF.

The chain has TRBV27 and TRBJ1-2. This CDR3 spans 15 amino acids. The germline V gene encodes CDR1 MNHEY and CDR2 SMNVEV (reference sequence). CDR3 loop: CASSLSRDRGHGYTF.

V and J are TRBV28 and TRBJ1-1; the TRBD1 assignment by TCRdb is unverifiable without DNA. Germline CDR1 is MDHEN and CDR2 is SYDVKM. The CDR3 runs to 14 residues. The CDR3 region is CASSPDRMNTEAFF.

The chain employs TRBV4-3 and TRBJ2-7; TCRdb's assignment of TRBD2 cannot be checked, as there is no DNA. The CDR3 loop spans 15 amino acids. Germline V lookup: CDR1 LGHNA, CDR2 YSLEER. The CDR3 sequence is CASSQGSGTSDEQYF.

This chain joins TRBV6-5 and TRBJ1-1; TCRdb's D gene call, TRBD1, goes unchecked for lack of DNA. The CDR3 consists of 16 residues. The V gene's germline CDR1 is MNHEY and CDR2 SVGAGI. The CDR3 loop reads CASSKSGGYLNTEAFF.

Here the CDR3 reads CSVVGTGGYEQYF. The chain has TRBV29-1 and TRBJ2-7; TCRdb's D call, TRBD1, is unchecked because there is no DNA. Germline V gene sequence: CDR1 SQVTM, CDR2 ANQGSEA. The CDR3 has 13 amino acids.

The chain combines TRBV7-9 with TRBJ2-1; as DNA is missing, the TRBD2 call by TCRdb cannot be tested. CDR1 and CDR2 (germline): SEHNR, FQNEAQ (reference sequence). This CDR3 is 14 amino acids long. The CDR3 loop is CASSLLAGFNEQFF.

This sequence joins TRBV3-1 and TRBJ2-1; lacking DNA, the TRBD2 call made by TCRdb goes unchecked. The CDR3 spans 17 residues. CDR1 and CDR2 from the germline V gene are LGHDT and YNNKEL (reference sequence). The CDR3: CASSQEVGRAIANEQFF.

This chain uses TRBV27 with TRBJ2-1; the TRBD1 assignment by TCRdb is unverifiable without DNA. Germline assignment: CDR1 MNHEY and CDR2 SMNVEV (reference sequence). This CDR3 spans 12 amino acids. CDR3: CASSGGAYEQFF.

V usage is TRBV11-2 and J usage is TRBJ2-7. CDR1 is SGHAT, CDR2 FQNNGV, per germline. The CDR3 runs 14 residues. The CDR3 sequence is CASSWAGEYYEQYF.

CDR3 region: CASSGRDSPYNEQFF. The rearrangement joins TRBV9 to TRBJ2-1. Per the germline V gene, CDR1 is SGDLS and CDR2 is YYNGEE. The length of the CDR3 is 15 residues.

This chain uses TRBV28 with TRBJ2-3; with no DNA, the TCRdb D assignment of TRBD2 cannot be verified. Germline V gene data show CDR1 as MDHEN and CDR2 as SYDVKM. The CDR3 contains 15 residues. The CDR3: CASSLNVAGVDTQYF.

The chain links TRBV29-1 to TRBJ2-7; TCRdb names TRBD1, which stays unverified in the absence of DNA. Per germline, CDR1 SQVTM and CDR2 ANQGSEA. This CDR3 spans 15 amino acids. CDR3 amino acids: CSVEERSGRKYEQYF.

This rearrangement joins TRBV29-1 to TRBJ2-7; TCRdb returns TRBD1, unconfirmable since there is no DNA. This CDR3 comprises 14 residues. Germline CDR1 and CDR2: SQVTM and ANQGSEA. The CDR3 spells CSVSGTGGNYEQYF.

CDR3 sequence reads: CASSLNYGVGATQHF. The chain recombines TRBV5-1 with TRBJ1-5. The CDR3 totals 15 residues. CDR1 and CDR2 (germline): SGHRS, YFSETQ.

The chain has TRBV2 and TRBJ2-5; as DNA is missing, the TRBD1 call by TCRdb cannot be tested. The germline V gene encodes CDR1 SNHLY and CDR2 FYNNEI. There are 15 residues in the CDR3. This CDR3 is CASRGGGGLQETQYF.